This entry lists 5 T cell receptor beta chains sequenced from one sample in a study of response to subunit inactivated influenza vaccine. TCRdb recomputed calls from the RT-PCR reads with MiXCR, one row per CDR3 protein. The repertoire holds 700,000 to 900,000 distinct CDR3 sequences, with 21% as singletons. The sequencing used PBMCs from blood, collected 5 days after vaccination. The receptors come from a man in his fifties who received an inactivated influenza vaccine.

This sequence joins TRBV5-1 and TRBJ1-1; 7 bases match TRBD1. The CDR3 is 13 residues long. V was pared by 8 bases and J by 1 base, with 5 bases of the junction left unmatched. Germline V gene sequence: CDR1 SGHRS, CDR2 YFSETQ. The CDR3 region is CASGDSGNTEAFF. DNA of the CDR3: TGCGCCAGTGGGGACAGTGGGAACACTGAAGCTTTCTTT.

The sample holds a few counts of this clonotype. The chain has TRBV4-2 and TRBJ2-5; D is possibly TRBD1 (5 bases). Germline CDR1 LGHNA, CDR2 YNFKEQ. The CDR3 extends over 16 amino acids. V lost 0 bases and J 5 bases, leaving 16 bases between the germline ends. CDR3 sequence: CASSQDFGSGLETQYF. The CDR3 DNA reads TGTGCCAGCAGCCAAGACTTTGGTTCAGGGTTGGAGACCCAGTACTTC.

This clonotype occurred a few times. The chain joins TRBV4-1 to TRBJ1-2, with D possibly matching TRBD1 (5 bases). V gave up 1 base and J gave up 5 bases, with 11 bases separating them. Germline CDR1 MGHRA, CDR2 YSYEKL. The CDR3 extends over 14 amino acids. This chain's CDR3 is CASSQVLGPYGYTF. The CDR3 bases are TGCGCCAGCAGCCAAGTCCTGGGGCCATATGGCTACACCTTC.

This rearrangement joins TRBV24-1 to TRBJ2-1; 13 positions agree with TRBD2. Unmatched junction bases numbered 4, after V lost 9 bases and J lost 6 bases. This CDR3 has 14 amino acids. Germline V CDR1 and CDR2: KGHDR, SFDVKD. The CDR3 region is CATGRTSGGNEQFF. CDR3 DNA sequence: TGTGCCACCGGACGGACTAGCGGGGGCAATGAGCAGTTCTTC.

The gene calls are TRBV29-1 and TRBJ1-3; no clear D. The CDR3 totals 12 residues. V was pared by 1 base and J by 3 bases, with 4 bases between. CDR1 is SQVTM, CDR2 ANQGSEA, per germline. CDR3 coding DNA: TGCAGCGTTGAAGGGCTTGGAAACACCATATATTTT. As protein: CSVEGLGNTIYF. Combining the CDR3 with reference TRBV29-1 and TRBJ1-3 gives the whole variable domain SAVISQKPSRDICQRGTSLTIQCQVDSQVTMMFWYRQQPGQSLTLIATANQGSEATYESGFVIDKFPISRPNLTFSTLTVSNMSPEDSSIYLCSVEGLGNTIYFGEGSWLTVV.